Reported below is one TCR beta chain. Some clones are missing from TCRdb's copy, which holds only in-frame ones; the method was immunoSEQ multiplex PCR. The sample holds some 200,000 clones, over 75% seen once. The sample comes from a study of blood T cell repertoires in COVID-19. CDR1 is MNHEY, CDR2 SVGAGI, per germline. The CDR3 contains 14 residues. The ends were cut back, 5 bases at V and 7 bases at J, with 15 bases in the middle. The origin of this receptor is a woman aged 40 to 55 with acute or convalescent COVID-19. The rearrangement joins TRBV6-5 to TRBJ2-1; D may be TRBD2 (5 bases). The sample taken for sequencing was peripheral blood. CDR3: CASSRGQQFNEQFF. The CDR3, as DNA: TGTGCCAGCAGTAGAGGGCAGCAGTTTAATGAGCAGTTCTTC.